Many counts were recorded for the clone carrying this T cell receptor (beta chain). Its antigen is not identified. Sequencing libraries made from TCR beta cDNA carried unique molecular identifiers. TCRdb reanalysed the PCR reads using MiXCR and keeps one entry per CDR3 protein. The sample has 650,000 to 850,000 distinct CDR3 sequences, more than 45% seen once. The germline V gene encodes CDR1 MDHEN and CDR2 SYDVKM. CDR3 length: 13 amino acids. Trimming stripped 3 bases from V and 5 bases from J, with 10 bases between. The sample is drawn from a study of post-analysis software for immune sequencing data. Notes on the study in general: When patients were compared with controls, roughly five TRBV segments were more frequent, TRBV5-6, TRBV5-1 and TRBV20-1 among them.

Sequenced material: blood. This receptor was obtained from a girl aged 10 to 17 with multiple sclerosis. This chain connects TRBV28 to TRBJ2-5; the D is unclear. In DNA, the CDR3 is TGTGCCAGCAGTTTGGGTAGGGTCGAGACCCAGTACTTC. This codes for CASSLGRVETQYF. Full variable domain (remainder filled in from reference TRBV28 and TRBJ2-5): DVKVTQSSRYLVKRTGEKVFLECVQDMDHENMFWYRQDPGLGLRLIYFSYDVKMKEKGDIPEGYSVSREKKERFSLILESASTNQTSMYLCASSLGRVETQYFGPGTRLLVL.